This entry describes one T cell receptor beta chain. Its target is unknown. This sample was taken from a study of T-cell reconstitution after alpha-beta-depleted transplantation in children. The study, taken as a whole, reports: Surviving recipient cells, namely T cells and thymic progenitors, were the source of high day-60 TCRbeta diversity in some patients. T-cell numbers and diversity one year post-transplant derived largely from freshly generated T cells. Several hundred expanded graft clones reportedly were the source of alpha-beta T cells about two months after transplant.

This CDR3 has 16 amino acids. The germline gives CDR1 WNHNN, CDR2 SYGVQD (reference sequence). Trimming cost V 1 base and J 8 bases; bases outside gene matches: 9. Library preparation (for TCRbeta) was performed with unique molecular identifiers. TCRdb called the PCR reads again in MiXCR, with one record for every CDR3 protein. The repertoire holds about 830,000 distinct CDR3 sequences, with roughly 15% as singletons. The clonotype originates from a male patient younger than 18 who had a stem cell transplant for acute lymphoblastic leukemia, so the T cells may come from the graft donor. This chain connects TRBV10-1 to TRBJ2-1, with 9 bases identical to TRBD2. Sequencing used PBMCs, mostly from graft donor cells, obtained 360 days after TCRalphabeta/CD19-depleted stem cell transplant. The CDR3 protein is CASSEFDVIAGDEQFF. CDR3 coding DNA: TGCGCCAGCAGTGAGTTCGACGTGATAGCGGGAGATGAGCAGTTCTTC.